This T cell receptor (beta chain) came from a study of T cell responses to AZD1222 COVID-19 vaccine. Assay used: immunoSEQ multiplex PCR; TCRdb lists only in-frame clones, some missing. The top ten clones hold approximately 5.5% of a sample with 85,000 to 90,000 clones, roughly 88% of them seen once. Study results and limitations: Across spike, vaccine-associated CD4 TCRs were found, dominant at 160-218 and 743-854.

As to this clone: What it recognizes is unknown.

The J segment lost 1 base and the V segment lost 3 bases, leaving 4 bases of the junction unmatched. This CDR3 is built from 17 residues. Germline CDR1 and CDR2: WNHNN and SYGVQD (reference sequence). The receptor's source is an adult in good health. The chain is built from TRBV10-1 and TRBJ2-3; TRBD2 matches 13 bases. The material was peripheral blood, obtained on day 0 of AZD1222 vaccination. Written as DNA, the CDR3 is TGCGCCAGCAGTGAAGGGACTAGCGGGACTGGCACAGATACGCAGTATTTT. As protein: CASSEGTSGTGTDTQYF.